This T cell receptor (beta chain) was obtained from a study of identical twins. TCRdb used MiXCR to reprocess the 5' RACE reads, holding one entry per CDR3 protein. The sample consists of 1.5 million or so distinct CDR3 sequences, more than 30% of them appearing once. This clonotype was counted between two and nine times. This sequence originates from a newborn girl in good health. Sequencing was performed on cord blood.

The CDR3 spells CASGLAGQGDYTF. For the CDR3, the DNA is TGTGCTAGTGGTTTGGCAGGACAGGGGGACTACACCTTC. The chain links TRBV12-5 to TRBJ1-2; 10 bases map to TRBD1. V lost 1 base to trimming and J lost 10 bases; unmatched junction nucleotides: 3. This CDR3 comprises 13 residues. CDR1 and CDR2 from the germline V gene are LGHNT and FRNRAP.